This T cell receptor beta chain was obtained from a study of shared clonotypes between healthy human individuals. Overall study: Per-donor plates numbered three CD4 naive, three CD4 memory, two CD8 naive and one CD8 memory.

Germline-derived CDR1 and CDR2 are SGDLS and YYNGEE. This CDR3 has 16 amino acids. V lost 0 bases to trimming and J lost 1 base; unmatched junction nucleotides: 5. The CD4+ fraction was divided into a CD45RA+ naive subset and a CD45RA-negative memory subset. Profiled with immunoSEQ multiplex PCR; TCRdb holds only in-frame clones, not every one. This sample carries about a million clones, approximately 80% of them seen once, and the ten largest clones take 0.7% to 0.95%. In this sample, this clone turned up many times. The J gene is TRBJ2-5, the V gene TRBV9, with 8 bases matching TRBD2. The TCR comes from a man aged 18 to 30 in good health. Some clones in this sample may be carry-over from other donors' samples. What was sequenced was memory CD4+ T cells from PBMCs. Sample subset: CD45RA-negative fraction. CDR3 coding DNA: TGTGCCAGCAGCGTAGGAGTTAGCGGGATCCAAGAGACCCAGTACTTC. This translates into CASSVGVSGIQETQYF.